This TCR beta chain was identified in a study of T-cell memory formation after mild COVID-19. Across the study: Largely donor-specific sequence clusters came from a couple of donors.

V trimming: 6 bases; J trimming: 1 base; junction bases outside the gene matches: 2. The length of the CDR3 is 14 residues. This clonotype was observed a few times. The antigen is not known. MiXCR was run by TCRdb on the 5' RACE reads, yielding one entry per CDR3 protein. The table has about 340,000 distinct CDR3 sequences, roughly 21% seen once; the top ten hold about an eighth. Study results and limitations: Memory from before infection featured some responding clones, which suggests cross-reactive memory joined. Contracting clones from day 15 to 85 showed balanced CD4/CD8; later expanders favored CD4+. Contracting clones localized mainly to CM and EM when CD4+ and mainly to EMRA when CD8+.

V is TRBV12-3 or TRBV12-4 and J is TRBJ2-2; 7 nucleotides match TRBD1. The sequencing input was PBMCs or a T cell subset sorted from them (not recorded which). This TCR derives from an adult woman who had mild COVID-19 (a few samples of this study predate the infection). Cell type and time point are not known. CDR3 in DNA: TGTGCCAGCAGGCGGACAGGGAACACCGGGGAGCTGTTTTTT. It codes for CASRRTGNTGELFF.